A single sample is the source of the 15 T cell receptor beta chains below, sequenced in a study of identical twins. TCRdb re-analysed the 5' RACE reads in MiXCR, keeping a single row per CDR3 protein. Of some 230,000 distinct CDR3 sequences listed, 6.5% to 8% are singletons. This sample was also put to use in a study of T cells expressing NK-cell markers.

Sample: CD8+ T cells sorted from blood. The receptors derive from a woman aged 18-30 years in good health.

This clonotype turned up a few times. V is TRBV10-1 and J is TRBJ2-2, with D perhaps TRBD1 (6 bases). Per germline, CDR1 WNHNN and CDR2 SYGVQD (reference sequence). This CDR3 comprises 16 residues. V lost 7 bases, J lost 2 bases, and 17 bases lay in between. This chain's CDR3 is CASILPRGYNTGELFF. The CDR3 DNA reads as TGCGCCAGCATCCTTCCCAGGGGCTATAACACCGGGGAGCTGTTTTTT.

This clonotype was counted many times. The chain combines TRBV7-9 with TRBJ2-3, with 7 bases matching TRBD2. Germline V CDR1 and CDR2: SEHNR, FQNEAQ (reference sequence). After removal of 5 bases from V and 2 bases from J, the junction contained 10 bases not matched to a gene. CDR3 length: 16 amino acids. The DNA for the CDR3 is TGTGCCAGCAGCCTGCGACTAGCACGAGACACAGATACGCAGTATTTT. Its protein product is CASSLRLARDTDTQYF. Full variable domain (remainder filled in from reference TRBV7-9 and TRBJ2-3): DTGVSQNPRHKITKRGQNVTFRCDPISEHNRLYWYRQTLGQGPEFLTYFQNEAQLEKSRLLSDRFSAERPKGSFSTLEIQRTEQGDSAMYLCASSLRLARDTDTQYFGPGTRLTVL.

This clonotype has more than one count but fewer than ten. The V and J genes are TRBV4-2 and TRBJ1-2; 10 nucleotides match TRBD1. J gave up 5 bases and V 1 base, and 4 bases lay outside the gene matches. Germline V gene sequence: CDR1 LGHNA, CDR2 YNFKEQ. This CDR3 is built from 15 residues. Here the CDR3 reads CASSQGTGGGYGYTF. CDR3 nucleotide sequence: TGTGCCAGCAGCCAAGGGACAGGGGGTGGGTATGGCTACACCTTC.

The CDR3 nucleotides are TGTGCCAGCAGCGTAGTACCCCCCAGGGGGTACCAGCCCCAGCATTTT. This translates into CASSVVPPRGYQPQHF. The V call is TRBV9, the J call TRBJ1-5, with 7 bases that match TRBD1. V gave up 0 bases and J gave up 7 bases; unmatched junction bases: 10. The CDR3 spans 16 residues. Germline values: CDR1 SGDLS, CDR2 YYNGEE.

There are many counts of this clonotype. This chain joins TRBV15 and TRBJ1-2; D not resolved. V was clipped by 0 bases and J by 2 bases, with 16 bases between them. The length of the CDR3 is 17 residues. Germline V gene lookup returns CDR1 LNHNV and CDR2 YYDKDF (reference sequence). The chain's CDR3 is CATSRDQVPTRNYGYTF. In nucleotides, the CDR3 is TGTGCCACCAGCAGAGACCAGGTCCCGACCCGAAACTATGGCTACACCTTC.

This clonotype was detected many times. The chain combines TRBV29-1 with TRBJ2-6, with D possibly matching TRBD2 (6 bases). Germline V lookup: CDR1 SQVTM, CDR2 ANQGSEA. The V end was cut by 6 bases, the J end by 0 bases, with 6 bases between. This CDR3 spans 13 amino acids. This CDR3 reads CSVEGSGANVLTF. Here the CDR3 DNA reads TGCAGCGTGGAGGGCTCTGGGGCCAACGTCCTGACTTTC.

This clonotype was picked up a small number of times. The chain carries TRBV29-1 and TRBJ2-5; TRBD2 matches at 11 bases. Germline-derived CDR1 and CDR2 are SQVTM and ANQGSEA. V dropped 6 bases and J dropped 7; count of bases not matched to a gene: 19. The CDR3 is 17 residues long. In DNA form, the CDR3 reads TGCAGCGTGATCGGGCTAGCGGGAGGCATGCGGGAGGCGACCCAGTACTTC. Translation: CSVIGLAGGMREATQYF.

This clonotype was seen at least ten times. CDR3: CASSTVPYEQYF. CDR3 nucleotides: TGCGCCAGCAGTACAGTGCCCTACGAGCAGTACTTC. The rearrangement joins TRBV10-2 to TRBJ2-7; D ambiguous. V shed 5 bases and J shed 2 bases, with 7 bases lying between them. CDR1 WSHSY and CDR2 SAAADI come from the germline V gene. There are 12 residues in the CDR3.

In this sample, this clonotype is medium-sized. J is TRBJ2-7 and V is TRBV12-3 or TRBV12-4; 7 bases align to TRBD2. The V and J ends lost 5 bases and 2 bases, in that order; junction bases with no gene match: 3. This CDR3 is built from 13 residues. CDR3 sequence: CASSPGGTYEQYF. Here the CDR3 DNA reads TGTGCCAGCAGTCCCGGGGGGACCTACGAGCAGTACTTC.

CDR3 DNA sequence: TGTGCCAGCAGCCTCACTAGCGGGACAGGCCCGGGGGACGAGCAGTACTTC. It yields the protein CASSLTSGTGPGDEQYF. J is TRBJ2-7 and V is TRBV12-3 or TRBV12-4; 10 bases are a match to TRBD2. The CDR3 is made up of 17 amino acids. V gave up 6 bases and J gave up 5 bases; unmatched junction bases: 16.

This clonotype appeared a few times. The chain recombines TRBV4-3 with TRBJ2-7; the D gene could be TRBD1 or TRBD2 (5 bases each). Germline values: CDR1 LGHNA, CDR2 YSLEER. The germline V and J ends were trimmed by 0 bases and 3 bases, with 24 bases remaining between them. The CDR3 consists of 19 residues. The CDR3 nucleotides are TGCGCCAGCAGCCAAGAGACCCTCCCAGGGAGACGCTCTCGCTACGAGCAGTACTTC. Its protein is CASSQETLPGRRSRYEQYF.

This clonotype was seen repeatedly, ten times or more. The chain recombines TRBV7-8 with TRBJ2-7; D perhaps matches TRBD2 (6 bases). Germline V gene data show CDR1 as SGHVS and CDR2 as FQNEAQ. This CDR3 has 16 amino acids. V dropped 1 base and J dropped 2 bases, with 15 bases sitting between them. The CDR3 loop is CASSLGWAGRTYEQYF. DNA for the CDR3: TGTGCCAGCAGCTTAGGGTGGGCGGGAAGGACCTACGAGCAGTACTTC.

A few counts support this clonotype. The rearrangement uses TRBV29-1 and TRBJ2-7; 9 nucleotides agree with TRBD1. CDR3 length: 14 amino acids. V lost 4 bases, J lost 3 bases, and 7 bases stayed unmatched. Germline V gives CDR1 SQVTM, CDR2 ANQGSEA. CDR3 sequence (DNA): TGCAGCGTTGCTCTGGACAGGGGCTTCTACGAGCAGTACTTC. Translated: CSVALDRGFYEQYF.

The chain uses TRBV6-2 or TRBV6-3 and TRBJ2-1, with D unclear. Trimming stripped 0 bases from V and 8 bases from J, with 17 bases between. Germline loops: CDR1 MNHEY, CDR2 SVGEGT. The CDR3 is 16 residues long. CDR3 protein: CASSYSLGNPRHEQFF. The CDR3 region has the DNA TGTGCCAGCAGTTACTCCCTGGGGAACCCCCGGCATGAGCAGTTCTTC.

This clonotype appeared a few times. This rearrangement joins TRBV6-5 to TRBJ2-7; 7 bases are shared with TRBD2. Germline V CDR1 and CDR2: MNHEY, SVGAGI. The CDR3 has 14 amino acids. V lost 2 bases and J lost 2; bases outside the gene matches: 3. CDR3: CASSYERGAYEQYF. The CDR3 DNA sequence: TGTGCCAGCAGTTACGAGCGGGGAGCCTACGAGCAGTACTTC.